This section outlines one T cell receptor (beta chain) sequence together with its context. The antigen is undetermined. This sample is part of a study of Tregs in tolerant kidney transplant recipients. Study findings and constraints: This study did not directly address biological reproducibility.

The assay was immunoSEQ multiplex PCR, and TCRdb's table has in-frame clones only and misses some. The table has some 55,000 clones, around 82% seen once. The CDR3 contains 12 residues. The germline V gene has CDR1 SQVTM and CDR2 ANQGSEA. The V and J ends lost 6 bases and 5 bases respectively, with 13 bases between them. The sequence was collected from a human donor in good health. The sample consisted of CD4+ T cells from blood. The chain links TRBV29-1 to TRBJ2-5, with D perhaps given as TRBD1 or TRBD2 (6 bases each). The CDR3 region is CSVHKGGETQYF. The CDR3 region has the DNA TGCAGCGTCCACAAGGGGGGCGAGACCCAGTACTTC.